This TCR beta chain is from a study of blood T cell repertoires in COVID-19. Overall study context: Samples representing acute and convalescent COVID-19 were sourced from the United States, Italy and Spain. Nucleic acid was either cDNA or gDNA, and it came from T cells, B-cell-depleted T cells, or PBMCs.

Original analysis: Reference gene primers were amplified, and this amplification served to estimate nucleated cell counts. The method was immunoSEQ multiplex PCR; TCRdb's version includes in-frame clones alone and lacks a portion of them. The D gene and trimming were derived from the DNA, and the V and J assignments and clone size from that table. This sample has about 310,000 clones; about nine tenths occur once, and the top ten carry 1%. A single count supports this clone. The ends lost 5 bases at V and 11 bases at J; junction bases unmatched: 11. The length of the CDR3 is 14 residues. Germline CDR1 reads SGHTA; CDR2 reads FQGNSA.

The chain links TRBV7-2 to TRBJ1-4; 7 bases are a match to TRBD1. Source material: peripheral blood. The clonotype was recovered from a man aged 50 to 59 with active or convalescent COVID-19. The CDR3 loop reads CASSHKFDRAKLFF. The CDR3, as DNA: TGTGCCAGCAGCCACAAATTTGACAGGGCGAAACTGTTTTTT.